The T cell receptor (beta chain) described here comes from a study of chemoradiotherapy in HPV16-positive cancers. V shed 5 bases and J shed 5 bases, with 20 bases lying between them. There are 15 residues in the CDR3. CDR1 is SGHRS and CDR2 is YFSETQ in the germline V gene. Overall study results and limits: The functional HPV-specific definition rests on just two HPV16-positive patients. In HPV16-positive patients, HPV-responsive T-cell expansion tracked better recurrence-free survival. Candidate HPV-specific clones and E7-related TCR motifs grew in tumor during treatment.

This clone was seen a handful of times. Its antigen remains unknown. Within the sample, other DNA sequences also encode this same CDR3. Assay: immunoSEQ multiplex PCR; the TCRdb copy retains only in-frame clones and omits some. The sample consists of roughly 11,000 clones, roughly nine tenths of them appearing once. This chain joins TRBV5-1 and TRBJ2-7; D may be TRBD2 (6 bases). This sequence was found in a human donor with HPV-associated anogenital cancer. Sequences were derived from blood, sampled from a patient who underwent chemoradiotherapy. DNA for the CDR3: TGCGCCAGCAGACTCGGGGGTGTGGAGCTCGACGAGCAGTACTTC. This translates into CASRLGGVELDEQYF.